The present TCR beta chain was sequenced within a study of spatial heterogeneity in lung cancer. One entry per CDR3 protein, called by TCRdb with MiXCR from the 5' RACE reads. The sample yields about 42,000 distinct CDR3 sequences, approximately 6.8% seen once. Time point specified: sample taken at primary tumor resection. The study sequenced unsorted whole RNA from tumor, nontumor lung or frozen PBMC. Many counts were recorded for this clonotype. Germline CDR1 and CDR2: SGHTA and FQGNSA. This CDR3 region has 14 residues. The germline V and J ends were trimmed by 4 bases and 8 bases, with 15 bases remaining between them.

The source of this sequence is a female donor with early-stage non-small cell lung cancer. Source: PBMCs, taken at surgery. The rearrangement joins TRBV7-2 to TRBJ1-5; D gene uncertain. CDR3 in amino acids: CASSSPSSREPQHF. The CDR3 nucleotides read TGTGCCAGCAGCTCCCCGTCGAGTAGAGAGCCCCAGCATTTT.